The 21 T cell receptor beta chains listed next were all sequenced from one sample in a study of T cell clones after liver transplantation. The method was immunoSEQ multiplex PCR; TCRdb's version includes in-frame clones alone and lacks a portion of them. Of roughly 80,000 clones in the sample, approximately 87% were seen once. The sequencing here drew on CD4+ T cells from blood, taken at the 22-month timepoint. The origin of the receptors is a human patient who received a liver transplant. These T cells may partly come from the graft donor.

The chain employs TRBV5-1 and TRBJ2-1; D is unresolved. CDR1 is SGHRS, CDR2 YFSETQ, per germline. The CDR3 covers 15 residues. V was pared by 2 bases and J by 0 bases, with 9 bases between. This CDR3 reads CASSFSPSSYNEQFF. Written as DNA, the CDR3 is TGCGCCAGCAGCTTTTCCCCGAGCTCCTACAATGAGCAGTTCTTC.

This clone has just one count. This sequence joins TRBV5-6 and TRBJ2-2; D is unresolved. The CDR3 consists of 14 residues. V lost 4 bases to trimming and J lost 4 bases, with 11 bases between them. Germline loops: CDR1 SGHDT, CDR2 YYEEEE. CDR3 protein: CASSDPDGTGELFF. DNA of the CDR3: TGTGCCAGCAGCGACCCCGACGGCACCGGGGAGCTGTTTTTT.

The DNA for the CDR3 is TGTGCCAGCGAACCTAGCGGGGGGGGCTATGAGCAGTTCTTC. This gives the protein CASEPSGGGYEQFF. This chain uses TRBV18 with TRBJ2-1; 12 bases align to TRBD2. Germline CDR1 and CDR2: KGHSH and LQKENI. V was pared by 8 bases and J by 8 bases, with 7 bases of the junction left unmatched. This CDR3 is 14 amino acids long. Looking up the rest from reference TRBV18 and TRBJ2-1 gives the full variable domain: NAGVMQNPRHLVRRRGQEARLRCSPMKGHSHVYWYRQLPEEGLKFMVYLQKENIIDESGMPKERFSAEFPKEGPSILRIQQVVRGDSAAYFCASEPSGGGYEQFFGPGTRLTVL.

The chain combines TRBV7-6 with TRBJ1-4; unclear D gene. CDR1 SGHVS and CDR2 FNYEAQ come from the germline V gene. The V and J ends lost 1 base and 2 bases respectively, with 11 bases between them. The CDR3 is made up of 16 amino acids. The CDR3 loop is CASSLGWRPTNEKLFF. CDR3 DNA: TGTGCCAGCAGCTTAGGGTGGAGGCCCACTAATGAAAAACTGTTTTTT.

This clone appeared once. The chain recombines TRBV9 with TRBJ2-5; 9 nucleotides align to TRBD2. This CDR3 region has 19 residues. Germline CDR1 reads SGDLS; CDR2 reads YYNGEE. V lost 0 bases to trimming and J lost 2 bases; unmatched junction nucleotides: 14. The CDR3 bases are TGTGCCAGCAGCGTAGCGGGGGGACCCGGGACTAGCCGACAAGAGACCCAGTACTTC. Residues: CASSVAGGPGTSRQETQYF.

In DNA form, the CDR3 reads TGTGCCAGCACCATAGAGGCTAGCGGGAGGACCGAGCAGTACTTC. Its protein product is CASTIEASGRTEQYF. V gene TRBV7-2 combines with J gene TRBJ2-7, with 11 bases that match TRBD2. V lost 7 bases, J lost 6 bases, and 11 bases stayed unmatched. CDR1 is SGHTA, CDR2 FQGNSA, per germline. CDR3 size: 15 residues.

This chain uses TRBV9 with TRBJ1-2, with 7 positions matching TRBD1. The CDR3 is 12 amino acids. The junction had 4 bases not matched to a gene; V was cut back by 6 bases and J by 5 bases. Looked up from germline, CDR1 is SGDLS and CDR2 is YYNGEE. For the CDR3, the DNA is TGTGCCAGCACCACAGGGGAGTATGGCTACACCTTC. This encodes CASTTGEYGYTF.

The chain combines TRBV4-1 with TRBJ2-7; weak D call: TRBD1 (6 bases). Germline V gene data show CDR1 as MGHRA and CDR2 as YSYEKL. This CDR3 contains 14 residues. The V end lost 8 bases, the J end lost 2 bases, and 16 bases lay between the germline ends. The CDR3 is CASGTMDSPYEQYF. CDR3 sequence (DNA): TGCGCCAGCGGTACTATGGACAGTCCCTACGAGCAGTACTTC.

The CDR3 DNA follows: TGTGCCAGCAGCTTAGACGGCAATCAGCCCCAGCATTTT. This translates into CASSLDGNQPQHF. The V gene is TRBV7-3, the J gene TRBJ1-5; D is unclear. Germline V gives CDR1 SGHTA, CDR2 FQGTGA. The CDR3 spans 13 residues. Trimming took 2 bases from V and 2 from J, leaving 4 bases between them. The whole variable domain, filled in from reference TRBV7-3 and TRBJ1-5, reads GAGVSQTPSNKVTEKGKYVELRCDPISGHTALYWYRQSLGQGPEFLIYFQGTGAADDSGLPNDRFFAVRPEGSVSTLKIQRTERGDSAVYLCASSLDGNQPQHFGDGTRLSIL.

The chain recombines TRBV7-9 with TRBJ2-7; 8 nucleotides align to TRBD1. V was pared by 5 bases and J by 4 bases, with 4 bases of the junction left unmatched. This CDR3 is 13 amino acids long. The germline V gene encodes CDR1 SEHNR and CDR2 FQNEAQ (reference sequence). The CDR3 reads CASSTGQGYEQYF. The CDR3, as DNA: TGTGCCAGCAGCACAGGACAGGGTTACGAGCAGTACTTC.

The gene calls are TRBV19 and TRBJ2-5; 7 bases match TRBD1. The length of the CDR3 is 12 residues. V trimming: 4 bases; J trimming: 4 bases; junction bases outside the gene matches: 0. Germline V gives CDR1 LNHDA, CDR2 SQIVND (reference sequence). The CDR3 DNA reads TGTGCCAGTAGTAGGGACAGAGAGACCCAGTACTTC. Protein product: CASSRDRETQYF.

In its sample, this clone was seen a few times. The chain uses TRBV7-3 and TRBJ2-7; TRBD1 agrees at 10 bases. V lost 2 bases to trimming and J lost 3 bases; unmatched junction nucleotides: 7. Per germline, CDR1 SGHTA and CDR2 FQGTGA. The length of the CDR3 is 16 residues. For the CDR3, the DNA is TGTGCCAGCAGCTTATGCATCGGGACAGGGGACTACGAGCAGTACTTC. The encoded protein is CASSLCIGTGDYEQYF.

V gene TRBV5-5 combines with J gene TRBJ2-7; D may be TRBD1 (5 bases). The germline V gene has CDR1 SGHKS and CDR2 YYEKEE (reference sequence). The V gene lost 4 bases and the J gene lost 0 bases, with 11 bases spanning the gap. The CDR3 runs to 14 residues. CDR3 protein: CASSPTGSSYEQYF. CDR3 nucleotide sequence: TGTGCCAGCAGCCCAACAGGAAGCTCCTACGAGCAGTACTTC.

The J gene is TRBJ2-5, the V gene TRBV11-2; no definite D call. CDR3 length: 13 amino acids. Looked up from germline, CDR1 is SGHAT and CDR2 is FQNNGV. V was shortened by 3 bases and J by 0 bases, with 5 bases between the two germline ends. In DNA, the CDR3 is TGTGCCAGCAGCTTTGGGAACCAAGAGACCCAGTACTTC. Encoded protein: CASSFGNQETQYF.

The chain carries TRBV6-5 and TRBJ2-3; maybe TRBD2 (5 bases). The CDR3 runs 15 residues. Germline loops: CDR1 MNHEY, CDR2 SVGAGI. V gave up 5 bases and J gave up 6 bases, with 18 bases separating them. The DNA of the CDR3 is TGTGCCAGCAGTCCCGGACCCACGTGGAGGGATACGCAGTATTTT. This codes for CASSPGPTWRDTQYF.

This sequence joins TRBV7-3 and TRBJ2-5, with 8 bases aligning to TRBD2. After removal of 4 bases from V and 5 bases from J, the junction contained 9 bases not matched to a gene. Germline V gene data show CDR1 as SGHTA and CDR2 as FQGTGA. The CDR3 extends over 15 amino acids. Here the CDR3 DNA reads TGTGCCAGCAGCTCTGGAAGCGGGAGTTGGGAGACCCAGTACTTC. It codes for CASSSGSGSWETQYF.

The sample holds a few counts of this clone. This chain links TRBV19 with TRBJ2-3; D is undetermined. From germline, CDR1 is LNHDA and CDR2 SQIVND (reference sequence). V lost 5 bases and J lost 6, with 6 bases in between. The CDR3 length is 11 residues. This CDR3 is CASSQRDTQYF. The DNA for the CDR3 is TGTGCCAGTAGTCAGAGGGATACGCAGTATTTT.

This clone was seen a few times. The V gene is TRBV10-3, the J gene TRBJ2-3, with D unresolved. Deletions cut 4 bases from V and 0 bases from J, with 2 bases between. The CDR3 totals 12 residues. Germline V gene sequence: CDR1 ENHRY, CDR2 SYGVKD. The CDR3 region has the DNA TGTGCCATCAGTGGAAGCACAGATACGCAGTATTTT. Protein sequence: CAISGSTDTQYF.

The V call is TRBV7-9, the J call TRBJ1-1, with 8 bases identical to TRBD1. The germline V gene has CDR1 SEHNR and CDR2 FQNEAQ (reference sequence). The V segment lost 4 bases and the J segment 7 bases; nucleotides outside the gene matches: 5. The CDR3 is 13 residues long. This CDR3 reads CASSWTGTGEAFF. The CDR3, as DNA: TGTGCCAGCAGCTGGACCGGGACAGGTGAAGCTTTCTTT.

CDR3 region: CATRDRVRAYTF. CDR3 DNA: TGTGCCACGAGGGACAGGGTTAGGGCCTACACCTTC. V usage is TRBV6-6 and J usage is TRBJ1-2; 9 bases agree with TRBD1. This CDR3 has 12 amino acids. With V trimmed by 10 bases and J by 10 bases, 10 bases remained unmatched. The V gene's germline CDR1 is MNHNY and CDR2 SVGAGI (reference sequence).

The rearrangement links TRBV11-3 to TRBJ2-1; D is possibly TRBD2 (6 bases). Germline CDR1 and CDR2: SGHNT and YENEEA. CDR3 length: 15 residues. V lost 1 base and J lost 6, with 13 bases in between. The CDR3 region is CASSLGRGKANEQFF. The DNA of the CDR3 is TGTGCCAGCAGCTTAGGCCGGGGGAAAGCCAATGAGCAGTTCTTC.